This is a list of T cell receptor beta chains from one sample in a study of vaccination and CD4 T cells after COVID-19. TCRdb reprocessed the PCR reads with MiXCR, giving one entry per CDR3 protein. The sample gives 20,000 to 25,000 distinct CDR3 sequences, about half of which show up once; roughly 10% is in the top ten. No antigen has been identified for these receptors. The source material was CD4+ T cells from blood, cultured in vitro. The receptors stem from a human donor who had recovered from COVID-19. Each CDR3 is given with its conserved first and last residue. The D gene is left open where the match is weak. Rows give clone size only sometimes, using once, few, many, or a class for an expanded clone.

size: few
D: TRBD2
J: TRBJ2-2
length: 14
V: TRBV10-3
DNA: TGTGCCATCAGGGGACTAGCGGATACCGGGGAGCTGTTTTTT
CDR3: CAIRGLADTGELFF

size: -
D: -
J: TRBJ2-3
length: 14
V: TRBV4-2
DNA: TGTGCCAGCAGCCAAGGAGGTCGCACAGATACGCAGTATTTT
CDR3: CASSQGGRTDTQYF

size: few
D: TRBD2
J: TRBJ2-2
length: 16
V: TRBV7-2
DNA: TGTGCCAGCAGCAAAATACTAGCGGAACACACCGGGGAGCTGTTTTTT
CDR3: CASSKILAEHTGELFF

size: -
D: TRBD2
J: TRBJ2-1
length: 18
V: TRBV9
DNA: TGTGCCAGCAGCGTAGGTCCTACGGCGGGGGGCGCCCAAAATGAGCAGTTCTTC
CDR3: CASSVGPTAGGAQNEQFF

size: -
D: -
J: TRBJ2-7
length: 15
V: TRBV5-5
DNA: TGTGCCAGCAGCTTGGAGATCGCCAAAAGTATGGAGCAGTACTTC
CDR3: CASSLEIAKSMEQYF

size: once
D: TRBD2
J: TRBJ2-1
length: 16
V: TRBV19
DNA: TGTGCCAGTAGTATCCTAGCGGGAGGGCCCCGCCATGAGCAGTTCTTC
CDR3: CASSILAGGPRHEQFF

size: -
D: TRBD2
J: TRBJ2-1
length: 18
V: TRBV7-9
DNA: TGTGCCAGCAGCTTACCCTTTAGACTAGCGGGTTCGTACAATGAGCAGTTCTTC
CDR3: CASSLPFRLAGSYNEQFF

size: -
D: -
J: TRBJ2-3
length: 14
V: TRBV29-1
DNA: TGCAGCGTTCCTCTACTAGGGACCACAGATACGCAGTATTTT
CDR3: CSVPLLGTTDTQYF

size: -
D: TRBD2
J: TRBJ2-7
length: 18
V: TRBV6-4
DNA: TGTGCCAGCAGTGACTCGAATCGGCTAGCGGTTATATTCTACGAGCAGTACTTC
CDR3: CASSDSNRLAVIFYEQYF

size: -
D: TRBD1
J: TRBJ1-6
length: 15
V: TRBV7-9
DNA: TGTGCCAGCAGCCCGGGACAGGGGGCATGGTCACCCCTCCACTTT
CDR3: CASSPGQGAWSPLHF

size: -
D: -
J: TRBJ2-3
length: 16
V: TRBV4-1
DNA: TGCGCCAGCGGCGGCGTAGGCTTTTTCGAGCCAGATACGCAGTATTTT
CDR3: CASGGVGFFEPDTQYF

size: medium-sized
D: TRBD2
J: TRBJ2-1
length: 17
V: TRBV27
DNA: TGTGCCAGTCCCCTAGAGCTAGCGGGGAGCTCCTACAATGAGCAGTTCTTC
CDR3: CASPLELAGSSYNEQFF

size: -
D: TRBD2
J: TRBJ2-5
length: 14
V: TRBV6-1
DNA: TGTGCCACTGGCGGGACTAGGCCAGAGGAGACCCAGTACTTC
CDR3: CATGGTRPEETQYF

size: -
D: TRBD1
J: TRBJ2-5
length: 14
V: TRBV28
DNA: TGTGCCAGCTTCCCACAGGGGATTGGAGAGACCCAGTACTTC
CDR3: CASFPQGIGETQYF

size: -
D: -
J: TRBJ2-1
length: 14
V: TRBV11-1
DNA: TGCGCCAGCAGCTTCTCGGCAGCTCACGATGAGCAGTTCTTC
CDR3: CASSFSAAHDEQFF

size: few
D: -
J: TRBJ1-5
length: 15
V: TRBV12-3/TRBV12-4
DNA: TGTGCCAGCAGTTTTGGGGGGGCCGGGGATCAGCCCCAGCATTTT
CDR3: CASSFGGAGDQPQHF

size: -
D: TRBD2
J: TRBJ2-5
length: 14
V: TRBV20-1
DNA: TGCAGTGCTAGCTCCGGACTAGCGGGGACCACCCAGTACTTC
CDR3: CSASSGLAGTTQYF

size: -
D: -
J: TRBJ2-1
length: 16
V: TRBV30
DNA: TGTGCCTGGAGGGCCCGGAGGCCTTCAGTAGTGAAGGTGCAGTTCTTC
CDR3: CAWRARRPSVVKVQFF

size: few
D: TRBD1
J: TRBJ1-2
length: 14
V: TRBV10-3
DNA: TGTGCCATCAGTGAGAGGGAGTCAGGGGGAGGCTACACCTTC
CDR3: CAISERESGGGYTF

size: -
D: TRBD2
J: TRBJ2-2
length: 14
V: TRBV19
DNA: TGTGCCACCAAAAGCGGGAGAAACACCGGGGAGCTGTTTTTT
CDR3: CATKSGRNTGELFF

size: few
D: -
J: TRBJ1-6
length: 13
V: TRBV20-1
DNA: TGCAGTACACGGGGCAGGGAGGATTCACCCCTCCACTTT
CDR3: CSTRGREDSPLHF

size: -
D: -
J: TRBJ2-3
length: 13
V: TRBV20-1
DNA: TGCAGTGCTAGAGAGACCGGTGTGGATACGCAGTATTTT
CDR3: CSARETGVDTQYF

size: few
D: TRBD2
J: TRBJ2-5
length: 16
V: TRBV24-1
DNA: TGTGCCACCAGTGATTTAACTAGCGGGAGGGAAGAGACCCAGTACTTC
CDR3: CATSDLTSGREETQYF

size: -
D: -
J: TRBJ2-5
length: 13
V: TRBV10-1
DNA: TGCGCCAGCAGTGATCGGGGGCGAGAGACCCAGTACTTC
CDR3: CASSDRGRETQYF

size: few
D: TRBD2
J: TRBJ2-7
length: 16
V: TRBV7-9
DNA: TGTGCCAGCAGCCCCGGGAGCGGGAGGATGAGTTACGAGCAGTACTTC
CDR3: CASSPGSGRMSYEQYF

size: -
D: -
J: TRBJ2-3
length: 14
V: TRBV20-1
DNA: TGCAGTGCTAGAGATCAACTAGGGACAGATACGCAGTATTTT
CDR3: CSARDQLGTDTQYF

size: few
D: -
J: TRBJ1-5
length: 18
V: TRBV6-1
DNA: TGTGCCAGCAAGGGAGCGAGTCGGGGCCCATATAGCAATCAGCCCCAGCATTTT
CDR3: CASKGASRGPYSNQPQHF

size: few
D: TRBD2
J: TRBJ2-3
length: 14
V: TRBV30
DNA: TGTGCCTGGACGGGGACTAGCGGGATGACTACGCAGTATTTT
CDR3: CAWTGTSGMTTQYF

size: -
D: -
J: TRBJ1-5
length: 13
V: TRBV20-1
DNA: TGCAGTGCTAGAGTTACGGGGTTACAGCCCCAGCATTTT
CDR3: CSARVTGLQPQHF

size: -
D: -
J: TRBJ2-5
length: 14
V: TRBV5-1
DNA: TGCGCCAGCAGGCGGGACTTGTCACAAGAGACCCAGTACTTC
CDR3: CASRRDLSQETQYF

size: -
D: -
J: TRBJ2-7
length: 14
V: TRBV7-8
DNA: TGTGCCAGCAGCCCGATTCGAGGTGGCTACGAGCAGTACTTC
CDR3: CASSPIRGGYEQYF

size: -
D: -
J: TRBJ1-1
length: 13
V: TRBV12-3/TRBV12-4
DNA: TGTGCCAGCAGCCCAAGCTCGAGCACTGAAGCTTTCTTT
CDR3: CASSPSSSTEAFF

size: -
D: -
J: TRBJ1-1
length: 14
V: TRBV30
DNA: TGTGCCTGGAACAAGGGACATTCGAACACTGAAGCTTTCTTT
CDR3: CAWNKGHSNTEAFF

size: -
D: -
J: TRBJ1-6
length: 15
V: TRBV30
DNA: TGTGCCTGGAGTGTCGGGGGATCCTATAATTCACCCCTCCACTTT
CDR3: CAWSVGGSYNSPLHF

size: -
D: -
J: TRBJ1-2
length: 15
V: TRBV12-3/TRBV12-4
DNA: TGTGCCAGCAGTCCGACCGACCTGGCCTTAGGGGGCTACACCTTC
CDR3: CASSPTDLALGGYTF

size: -
D: TRBD1
J: TRBJ1-5
length: 15
V: TRBV20-1
DNA: TGCAGTGCTAGAAACCCCGGACAGGTCGGGCAGCCCCAGCATTTT
CDR3: CSARNPGQVGQPQHF

size: -
D: -
J: TRBJ1-1
length: 13
V: TRBV5-1
DNA: TGCGCCAGCTCTGAACTCCTGAACACTGAAGCTTTCTTT
CDR3: CASSELLNTEAFF

size: -
D: TRBD2
J: TRBJ2-1
length: 16
V: TRBV7-2
DNA: TGTGCCAGCAGTCAACTTGGGGGACTAGCATCGAATGAGCAGTTCTTC
CDR3: CASSQLGGLASNEQFF

size: -
D: -
J: TRBJ2-7
length: 11
V: TRBV24-1
DNA: TGTGCCACCAGTGATCGGGACGAGCAGTACTTC
CDR3: CATSDRDEQYF

size: -
D: TRBD2
J: TRBJ2-1
length: 18
V: TRBV6-1
DNA: TGTGCCAGCAGTCTTCGACTAGCGGGAGAGCCCCCCCACAATGAGCAGTTCTTC
CDR3: CASSLRLAGEPPHNEQFF

size: -
D: TRBD1
J: TRBJ1-4
length: 15
V: TRBV15
DNA: TGTGCCACCAGCAGAAGGACAGGGGGCGATGAAAAACTGTTTTTT
CDR3: CATSRRTGGDEKLFF

size: -
D: TRBD2
J: TRBJ2-3
length: 14
V: TRBV2
DNA: TGTGCCAGCAGTGGACTAGCCCGCACAGATACGCAGTATTTT
CDR3: CASSGLARTDTQYF

size: -
D: -
J: TRBJ1-4
length: 12
V: TRBV6-1
DNA: TGTGCCAGCAGTGGAGGTGGTGAAAAACTGTTTTTT
CDR3: CASSGGGEKLFF

size: -
D: -
J: TRBJ1-2
length: 16
V: TRBV6-1
DNA: TGTGCCAGCAGTGAGGAGTGGGGATTAGAGAACTATGGCTACACCTTC
CDR3: CASSEEWGLENYGYTF

size: few
D: TRBD1
J: TRBJ1-6
length: 14
V: TRBV5-1
DNA: TGCGCCAGCAGCTTTAGACAGGGGCGTTCACCCCTCCACTTT
CDR3: CASSFRQGRSPLHF

size: -
D: -
J: TRBJ1-1
length: 13
V: TRBV19
DNA: TGTGCCAGTAGCTGGCAGTATAACACTGAAGCTTTCTTT
CDR3: CASSWQYNTEAFF

size: -
D: -
J: TRBJ2-7
length: 13
V: TRBV12-3/TRBV12-4
DNA: TGTGCCAGCCGAAACGGGCGGAGGTACGAGCAGTACTTC
CDR3: CASRNGRRYEQYF

size: -
D: TRBD1
J: TRBJ2-5
length: 14
V: TRBV5-4
DNA: TGTGCCAGCAGCCCGACAGGGGACCAAGAGACCCAGTACTTC
CDR3: CASSPTGDQETQYF

size: -
D: TRBD2
J: TRBJ2-2
length: 15
V: TRBV7-2
DNA: TGTGCCAGCAGCAGACTAGCTGCGAACACCGGGGAGCTGTTTTTT
CDR3: CASSRLAANTGELFF

size: few
D: TRBD2
J: TRBJ2-3
length: 15
V: TRBV20-1
DNA: TGCAGCCTTCAGGGCTCGCGGGGGGGGGCAATTACGCAGTATTTT
CDR3: CSLQGSRGGAITQYF

size: few
D: -
J: TRBJ1-6
length: 11
V: TRBV2
DNA: TGTGCCAGCACGACGGGAGCAGCGCTCCACTTT
CDR3: CASTTGAALHF

size: few
D: -
J: TRBJ1-2
length: 15
V: TRBV7-9
DNA: TGTGCCAGCAGCTTAGGACCCCAGGGGAAGAATGGCTACACCTTC
CDR3: CASSLGPQGKNGYTF

size: -
D: TRBD2
J: TRBJ2-5
length: 15
V: TRBV7-3
DNA: TGTGCCAGCAGCCCCACGGGGGGAGAACGAGAGACCCAGTACTTC
CDR3: CASSPTGGERETQYF

size: -
D: -
J: TRBJ2-1
length: 14
V: TRBV6-2/TRBV6-3
DNA: TGTGCCAGCAGTTACGGGGGCATCGTGGTTGAGCAGTTCTTC
CDR3: CASSYGGIVVEQFF